A single sample is the source of the 28 T cell receptor beta chains below, sequenced in a study of shared clonotypes between healthy human individuals. Clones were read by immunoSEQ multiplex PCR, and TCRdb kept only the in-frame ones, dropping some. The sample contains some 2,000,000 clones, 90% to 95% of which appear only once. Sequencing was performed on naive CD4+ T cells sorted from blood. Subset specified: CD45RA+ positively selected. These receptors originate from a man aged 18-30 years in good health.

V and J are TRBV5-1 and TRBJ2-2, with D hard to call. Trimming took 3 bases from V and 4 from J, leaving 16 bases between them. This CDR3 is built from 16 residues. Germline CDR1 and CDR2: SGHRS and YFSETQ. CDR3 nucleotides: TGCGCCAGCAGCTCCACGCTCGAATTTGCCACCGGGGAGCTGTTTTTT. Protein: CASSSTLEFATGELFF. The full variable domain, its missing parts supplied by reference TRBV5-1 and TRBJ2-2, is KAGVTQTPRYLIKTRGQQVTLSCSPISGHRSVSWYQQTPGQGLQFLFEYFSETQRNKGNFPGRFSGRQFSNSRSEMNVSTLELGDSALYLCASSSTLEFATGELFFGEGSRLTVL.

The chain recombines TRBV19 with TRBJ1-2; 8 nucleotides match TRBD1. V was pared by 7 bases and J by 5 bases, with 6 bases of the junction left unmatched. Germline V lookup: CDR1 LNHDA, CDR2 SQIVND (reference sequence). This CDR3 has 13 amino acids. The CDR3 bases are TGTGCCAGTACTCCGGACAGGGCGTATGGCTACACCTTC. Translated, it gives CASTPDRAYGYTF.

The chain employs TRBV5-6 and TRBJ2-3; TRBD1 is a possible D gene (6 bases). The V end was cut by 0 bases, the J end by 0 bases, with 8 bases between. Germline V gene data show CDR1 as SGHDT and CDR2 as YYEEEE. The length of the CDR3 is 15 residues. CDR3 amino acids: CASSLEQGSTDTQYF. The DNA of the CDR3 is TGTGCCAGCAGCTTGGAACAGGGTAGCACAGATACGCAGTATTTT.

This clone has just one count. This chain connects TRBV30 to TRBJ2-7; 8 bases match TRBD1. The CDR3 totals 14 residues. V shed 2 bases, J shed 4 bases, and the junction held 7 bases outside the gene matches. Germline CDR1 reads GTSNPN; CDR2 reads SVGIG (reference sequence). The CDR3 DNA sequence: TGTGCCTGGAGTCGCACAGGGGGGTTTTACGAGCAGTACTTC. Its translation: CAWSRTGGFYEQYF.

In the case of this clone: The sample contains more than one DNA sequence encoding this CDR3. V usage is TRBV6-5 and J usage is TRBJ2-3; no clear D. V shed 6 bases and J shed 0 bases, with 4 bases lying between them. Germline CDR1 and CDR2: MNHEY and SVGAGI. This CDR3 contains 12 residues. The DNA for the CDR3 is TGTGCCAGCAGGGGCAGCACAGATACGCAGTATTTT. This encodes CASRGSTDTQYF.

This chain joins TRBV19 and TRBJ2-4; either TRBD1 or TRBD2 may fit D (5 bases each). V was pared by 3 bases and J by 2 bases, with 14 bases between. The V gene's germline CDR1 is LNHDA and CDR2 SQIVND (reference sequence). This CDR3 has 16 residues. The DNA of the CDR3 is TGTGCCAGTAGTATCCAGGGAGTAAGGACCAAAAACATTCAGTACTTC. It translates to CASSIQGVRTKNIQYF.

The V and J genes are TRBV5-1 and TRBJ2-1; 12 bases are shared with TRBD2. Germline V lookup: CDR1 SGHRS, CDR2 YFSETQ. This CDR3 is 17 amino acids long. V trimming: 0 bases; J trimming: 7 bases; junction bases outside the gene matches: 8. The CDR3 DNA sequence: TGCGCCAGCAGCTTGGAACTAGCGGGAGGCACGTGGAATGAGCAGTTCTTC. Translated: CASSLELAGGTWNEQFF.

The V and J genes are TRBV6-5 and TRBJ2-5; D gene unclear. This CDR3 has 14 amino acids. Germline-derived CDR1 and CDR2 are MNHEY and SVGAGI. V was shortened by 0 bases and J by 4 bases, with 9 bases between the two germline ends. For the CDR3, the DNA is TGTGCCAGCAGTTACTCATCGATGACAGAGACCCAGTACTTC. Its protein product is CASSYSSMTETQYF.

The V gene is TRBV18, the J gene TRBJ2-6, with TRBD2 identical over 10 bases. Germline-derived CDR1 and CDR2 are KGHSH and LQKENI. Trimming took 3 bases from V and 2 from J; bases not matched to a gene: 1. This CDR3 contains 16 residues. The CDR3 protein is CASSPSGGAGANVLTF. DNA of the CDR3: TGTGCCAGCTCACCGAGCGGGGGGGCTGGGGCCAACGTCCTGACTTTC.

This clone has a single count. This sample includes further DNA sequences coding for the same CDR3. The rearrangement uses TRBV7-9 and TRBJ1-1, with 8 positions matching TRBD1. CDR1 and CDR2 (germline): SEHNR, FQNEAQ (reference sequence). This CDR3 spans 13 amino acids. The ends lost 5 bases at V and 3 bases at J; junction bases unmatched: 2. CDR3 coding DNA: TGTGCCAGCAGCCCGACAGGGGACACTGAAGCTTTCTTT. This codes for CASSPTGDTEAFF.

The chain is built from TRBV19 and TRBJ2-6, with D unresolved. V lost 3 bases and J lost 3, with 9 bases in between. CDR1 and CDR2 from the germline V gene are LNHDA and SQIVND (reference sequence). This CDR3 is 15 amino acids long. CDR3 coding DNA: TGTGCCAGTAGTATTCCCTTGAATGGGGCCAACGTCCTGACTTTC. It translates to CASSIPLNGANVLTF.

The chain uses TRBV7-9 and TRBJ2-7; D ambiguous. CDR3 length: 15 residues. V was clipped by 6 bases and J by 0 bases, with 15 bases between them. Germline V gene sequence: CDR1 SEHNR, CDR2 FQNEAQ (reference sequence). As DNA, the CDR3 is TGTGCCAGCAGGATACAAGGGCCAATCTCCTACGAGCAGTACTTC. It specifies CASRIQGPISYEQYF.

V is TRBV7-2 and J is TRBJ2-5; D remains ambiguous. V was clipped by 3 bases and J by 9 bases, with 11 bases between them. This CDR3 contains 12 residues. In germline, CDR1 is SGHTA, CDR2 FQGNSA. The CDR3 here is CASSFDSPAQYF. Here the CDR3 DNA reads TGTGCCAGCAGCTTTGACTCGCCGGCCCAGTACTTC.

The rearrangement uses TRBV10-3 and TRBJ1-4; D not certain. The CDR3 totals 16 residues. V was shortened by 0 bases and J by 2 bases, with 10 bases between the two germline ends. Germline V gene data show CDR1 as ENHRY and CDR2 as SYGVKD. This CDR3 is CAISESQVRTNEKLFF. The CDR3 DNA sequence: TGTGCCATCAGTGAGTCGCAGGTCCGCACTAATGAAAAACTGTTTTTT.

The V gene is TRBV5-1, the J gene TRBJ2-5; tentatively, D is TRBD2 (6 bases). Trimming left V 2 bases short and J 5 bases short, with 10 bases between. This CDR3 comprises 13 residues. Germline V gives CDR1 SGHRS, CDR2 YFSETQ. In DNA form, the CDR3 reads TGCGCCAGCAGCTTTACGGGGGTGGAGACCCAGTACTTC. This sequence encodes CASSFTGVETQYF.

The chain couples TRBV2 to TRBJ2-7; D is unresolved. This CDR3 has 13 residues. Trimming shortened V by 7 bases and J by 6 bases, and 16 bases separated the two germline ends. Germline V lookup: CDR1 SNHLY, CDR2 FYNNEI. CDR3 sequence reads: CASTSILSGEQYF. The CDR3 DNA reads as TGTGCCAGCACCAGCATCTTATCGGGCGAGCAGTACTTC.

The chain links TRBV11-3 to TRBJ1-1; D is ambiguous. There are 13 residues in the CDR3. The V gene's germline CDR1 is SGHNT and CDR2 YENEEA. V gave up 4 bases and J gave up 2 bases, with 8 bases separating them. The CDR3 loop is CASSSTNNTEAFF. The CDR3 nucleotides read TGTGCCAGCAGCTCCACCAATAACACTGAAGCTTTCTTT.

The rearrangement links TRBV5-4 to TRBJ1-1, with a possible D match to TRBD1 (5 bases). The V gene lost 1 base and the J gene lost 4 bases, with 11 bases spanning the gap. The germline CDR1 and CDR2 sequences are SGHNT and YYREEE (reference sequence). The CDR3 is made up of 14 amino acids. CDR3: CASSLRGSLTEAFF. In DNA form, the CDR3 reads TGTGCCAGCAGCTTGAGGGGAAGCCTCACTGAAGCTTTCTTT.

This rearrangement joins TRBV7-3 to TRBJ1-5; unclear D gene. V lost 4 bases, J lost 4 bases, and 11 bases lay in between. This CDR3 region has 14 residues. CDR1 is SGHTA, CDR2 FQGTGA, per germline. CDR3 DNA sequence: TGTGCCAGCAGCTCACCGGCGGGGAATCAGCCCCAGCATTTT. Translation gives CASSSPAGNQPQHF.

Details on this clone: Other DNA sequences in this specimen translate into the identical CDR3. The chain has TRBV2 and TRBJ1-3; no clear D. CDR1 is SNHLY and CDR2 is FYNNEI in the germline V gene. V was clipped by 4 bases and J by 0 bases, with 4 bases between them. This CDR3 has 13 residues. CDR3 nucleotide sequence: TGTGCCAGCAGTGTCGACTCTGGAAACACCATATATTTT. It translates to CASSVDSGNTIYF.

J is TRBJ2-7 and V is TRBV5-1; possibly TRBD2 for D (6 bases). V was clipped by 4 bases and J by 3 bases, with 14 bases between them. The CDR3 spans 14 residues. In germline, CDR1 is SGHRS, CDR2 YFSETQ. Written as DNA, the CDR3 is TGCGCCAGCAGCCCGGGAGAGACTTTCTACGAGCAGTACTTC. It codes for CASSPGETFYEQYF.

The gene calls are TRBV4-1 and TRBJ2-3, with D tentatively TRBD1 or TRBD2 (5 bases each). Trimming cost V 4 bases and J 2 bases, with 10 bases left between them. Germline CDR1 reads MGHRA; CDR2 reads YSYEKL. This CDR3 is built from 14 residues. The CDR3 sequence is CASSLGTYTDTQYF. The CDR3, as DNA: TGCGCCAGCAGCCTAGGGACCTACACAGATACGCAGTATTTT.

This rearrangement joins TRBV6-5 to TRBJ2-1; D may match TRBD1 or TRBD2 (6 bases each). CDR1 is MNHEY, CDR2 SVGAGI, per germline. CDR3 length equals 15 residues. Trimming cost V 6 bases and J 5 bases, with 17 bases left between them. In DNA form, the CDR3 reads TGTGCCAGCAGCCCGCTCTGGGGGGCTAACAATGAGCAGTTCTTC. This translates into CASSPLWGANNEQFF.

This clone was seen a single time. The chain has TRBV7-9 and TRBJ1-2; D is unclear. Trimming cost V 1 base and J 7 bases, with 13 bases left between them. Germline V lookup: CDR1 SEHNR, CDR2 FQNEAQ (reference sequence). This CDR3 spans 14 amino acids. The CDR3 sequence is CASSLGTSGGGYTF. The CDR3 DNA sequence: TGTGCCAGCAGCTTAGGGACGTCGGGAGGTGGCTACACCTTC.

This clone was recorded once. The rearrangement uses TRBV6-5 and TRBJ1-6; D is unclear. This CDR3 is 15 amino acids long. The germline V gene has CDR1 MNHEY and CDR2 SVGAGI. V dropped 6 bases and J dropped 5 bases, with 14 bases sitting between them. The CDR3 DNA reads as TGTGCCAGCAGCAATGGTCGGTATAATAATTCACCCCTCCACTTT. This encodes CASSNGRYNNSPLHF.

V usage is TRBV28 and J usage is TRBJ1-2, with D possibly being TRBD1 (5 bases). The CDR3 covers 17 residues. With 6 bases removed from V and 0 bases from J, the gap between germline ends came to 20 bases. Germline-derived CDR1 and CDR2 are MDHEN and SYDVKM. The CDR3 DNA follows: TGTGCCAGCAGCCGACCCCAGTTAGGGGAGACTAACTATGGCTACACCTTC. As protein: CASSRPQLGETNYGYTF.

The rearrangement joins TRBV27 to TRBJ1-1, with D perhaps matching TRBD1 (6 bases). This CDR3 contains 14 residues. Between the trimmed V and J ends, which lost 6 bases and 3 bases, there was a span of 14 bases. Germline V gene sequence: CDR1 MNHEY, CDR2 SMNVEV (reference sequence). The CDR3 bases are TGTGCCAGCAGCATACAGGGTCCTTACACTGAAGCTTTCTTT. This encodes CASSIQGPYTEAFF.

This clone showed up just once. The chain recombines TRBV27 with TRBJ1-2; 9 bases map to TRBD1. This CDR3 spans 18 amino acids. CDR1 is MNHEY, CDR2 SMNVEV, per germline (reference sequence). V was clipped by 4 bases and J by 2 bases; unmatched bases: 14. The CDR3 protein is CASSSDPVTGGLNYGYTF. CDR3 nucleotide sequence: TGTGCCAGCAGTTCTGATCCCGTGACAGGGGGTTTGAACTATGGCTACACCTTC.